This TCR beta chain was profiled in a study of post-analysis software for immune sequencing data. The table lists this clonotype with a few counts. The antigen is undetermined. J was trimmed by 5 bases and V by 6 bases; bases with no gene match: 12. Per the germline V gene, CDR1 is DFQATT and CDR2 is SNEGSKA (reference sequence). The CDR3 consists of 15 residues. The TCR beta cDNA libraries carried unique molecular identifiers. In TCRdb, the PCR reads were re-called with MiXCR into one record per CDR3 protein. Of under 900,000 distinct CDR3 sequences listed, about 50% are singletons. Study-level findings and limits: Relative to controls, patients had a handful of TRBV segments at higher frequency, with TRBV5-6, TRBV5-1 and TRBV20-1 among these.

Sequenced material: blood. This sequence was found in a girl between 10 and 17 years old with multiple sclerosis. The chain links TRBV20-1 to TRBJ2-1, with 8 bases matching TRBD1. The CDR3 is CSATDPGTGDNEQFF. The CDR3 bases are TGCAGTGCCACGGACCCCGGGACAGGAGACAATGAGCAGTTCTTC.